The 27 T cell receptor beta chains presented below share a single source sample, sequenced in a study of early stage breast cancer tumors. Generated by immunoSEQ multiplex PCR, the TCRdb table keeps only in-frame clones and is missing some. The data contain about 51,000 clones, around four fifths of them seen just once; the ten biggest clones take up 3% to 4%. Sequences were obtained from blood. The receptor set was obtained from a middle-aged person with breast cancer.

This clone showed up just once. V and J are TRBV6-6 and TRBJ1-3; D gene uncertain. CDR3 length: 15 amino acids. The ends were cut back, 5 bases at V and 6 bases at J, with 17 bases in the middle. Germline assignment: CDR1 MNHNY and CDR2 SVGAGI (reference sequence). The CDR3 DNA reads TGTGCCAGCAGTATGGACCTTCCCCGAGAAAACACCATATATTTT. Protein product: CASSMDLPRENTIYF.

The chain carries TRBV29-1 and TRBJ2-3; TRBD2 is a possible D gene (5 bases). Germline CDR1 and CDR2: SQVTM and ANQGSEA. The CDR3 is made up of 15 amino acids. V lost 2 bases and J 4 bases, leaving 16 bases between the germline ends. The CDR3 DNA reads TGCAGCGTTGAAATGGGTAGCGTTTCCGCAGATACGCAGTATTTT. Its protein product is CSVEMGSVSADTQYF.

The V and J genes are TRBV7-9 and TRBJ2-1; no firm D call. The CDR3 contains 12 residues. The V end was cut by 2 bases, the J end by 8 bases, with 7 bases between. Germline V lookup: CDR1 SEHNR, CDR2 FQNEAQ (reference sequence). The CDR3 sequence is CASSLNGDEQFF. DNA for the CDR3: TGTGCCAGCAGCTTAAATGGGGATGAGCAGTTCTTC.

This chain connects TRBV6-4 to TRBJ2-1; a weak D match, TRBD2 (6 bases). Germline CDR1 and CDR2: MRHNA and SNTAGT. CDR3 length: 13 residues. Trimming stripped 2 bases from V and 4 bases from J, with 6 bases between. Written as DNA, the CDR3 is TGTGCCAGCAGTGACGCGGGATACAATGAGCAGTTCTTC. It yields the protein CASSDAGYNEQFF.

The J gene is TRBJ2-3, the V gene TRBV30; 10 bases are shared with TRBD2. Germline lookup yields CDR1 GTSNPN and CDR2 SVGIG (reference sequence). The length of the CDR3 is 15 residues. Losses at the gene ends were 2 bases for V and 6 bases for J; bases not matched to a gene: 8. The CDR3 coding sequence is TGTGCCTGGAGTCCCCTGAGCGGGAGGGGCGATACGCAGTATTTT. Its translation is CAWSPLSGRGDTQYF.

The chain combines TRBV5-4 with TRBJ1-2; TRBD1 matches at 10 bases. In germline, CDR1 is SGHNT, CDR2 YYREEE (reference sequence). Trimming at V came to 3 bases and at J to 6 bases, leaving 2 bases not matched to a gene. CDR3 length: 13 amino acids. CDR3 sequence (DNA): TGTGCCAGCAGCTCCGGGACAGGGGATGGCTACACCTTC. Translated, it gives CASSSGTGDGYTF.

This chain joins TRBV6-1 and TRBJ1-2; D remains ambiguous. The CDR3 extends over 14 amino acids. Trimming left V 6 bases short and J 4 bases short, with 15 bases between. In germline, CDR1 is MNHNS, CDR2 SASEGT. The CDR3 nucleotides are TGTGCCAGCAGAGAGCCGGGAATAGGCTATGGCTACACCTTC. Translation: CASREPGIGYGYTF.

The genes are TRBV7-9 and TRBJ2-3, with a weak D call TRBD2 (5 bases). Trimming left V 6 bases short and J 5 bases short, with 24 bases between. Per the germline V gene, CDR1 is SEHNR and CDR2 is FQNEAQ (reference sequence). The length of the CDR3 is 17 residues. CDR3 bases: TGTGCCAGCAGTCCGAGTTGGGTAGCTGGTGCGGGAGATACGCAGTATTTT. It encodes CASSPSWVAGAGDTQYF. The full variable domain, rest sourced from reference TRBV7-9 and TRBJ2-3, is DTGVSQNPRHKITKRGQNVTFRCDPISEHNRLYWYRQTLGQGPEFLTYFQNEAQLEKSRLLSDRFSAERPKGSFSTLEIQRTEQGDSAMYLCASSPSWVAGAGDTQYFGPGTRLTVL.

The gene calls are TRBV7-2 and TRBJ1-2, with 9 bases lining up with TRBD1. After removal of 1 base from V and 5 bases from J, the junction contained 8 bases not matched to a gene. Germline lookup yields CDR1 SGHTA and CDR2 FQGNSA. The CDR3 has 16 residues. CDR3 loop: CASSLGAGQGAYGYTF. The CDR3 DNA reads as TGTGCCAGCAGCTTAGGGGCGGGACAGGGAGCGTATGGCTACACCTTC. The full variable domain, its missing parts supplied by reference TRBV7-2 and TRBJ1-2, is GAGVSQSPSNKVTEKGKDVELRCDPISGHTALYWYRQSLGQGLEFLIYFQGNSAPDKSGLPSDRFSAERTGGSVSTLTIQRTQQEDSAVYLCASSLGAGQGAYGYTFGSGTRLTVV.

The genes are TRBV11-2 and TRBJ2-1; the D is unclear. The CDR3 has 14 amino acids. V lost 1 base and J lost 1, with 5 bases in between. CDR1 is SGHAT, CDR2 FQNNGV, per germline. The CDR3 is CASSLGGSYNEQFF. The DNA of the CDR3 is TGTGCCAGCAGCTTAGGGGGTTCCTACAATGAGCAGTTCTTC.

J is TRBJ2-7 and V is TRBV7-6; TRBD2 agrees at 7 bases. The CDR3 length is 15 residues. Germline CDR1 reads SGHVS; CDR2 reads FNYEAQ. V trimming: 1 base; J trimming: 1 base; junction bases outside the gene matches: 4. The CDR3 nucleotides read TGTGCCAGCAGCTTAGGCGGGGGTTCTTCCTACGAGCAGTACTTC. Its translation is CASSLGGGSSYEQYF.

The chain employs TRBV25-1 and TRBJ2-2; a possible D gene is TRBD2 (5 bases). The CDR3 is 14 residues long. Trimming cost V 4 bases and J 7 bases, with 13 bases left between them. Germline V lookup: CDR1 MGHDK, CDR2 SYGVNS. CDR3 nucleotide sequence: TGTGCCAGCAGTGTAAATGAGGAGGACGGGGAGCTGTTTTTT. It codes for CASSVNEEDGELFF.

This clone was picked up one time. The chain recombines TRBV5-4 with TRBJ2-2, with 7 bases aligning to TRBD2. From germline, CDR1 is SGHNT and CDR2 YYREEE (reference sequence). V was clipped by 10 bases and J by 6 bases; unmatched bases: 15. The CDR3 totals 15 residues. The chain's CDR3 is CAVPGTNSRAGELFF. In DNA, the CDR3 is TGTGCCGTACCCGGGACTAACTCGCGTGCCGGGGAGCTGTTTTTT.

This clone was recorded many times. V and J are TRBV7-3 and TRBJ1-1; tentative D call: TRBD1 (5 bases). There are 13 residues in the CDR3. With 5 bases removed from V and 1 base from J, the gap between germline ends came to 8 bases. Germline V gives CDR1 SGHTA, CDR2 FQGTGA. CDR3 sequence (DNA): TGTGCCAGCAGCCCAGGGAGGAACACTGAAGCTTTCTTT. It is translated as CASSPGRNTEAFF.

The J gene is TRBJ2-5, the V gene TRBV6-5; no clear D gene. The germline V gene has CDR1 MNHEY and CDR2 SVGAGI. The CDR3 is made up of 13 amino acids. V lost 6 bases to trimming and J lost 4 bases, with 12 bases between them. The CDR3 loop reads CASSLGRLETQYF. CDR3 nucleotides: TGTGCCAGCAGCCTTGGTCGTCTAGAGACCCAGTACTTC.

The DNA for the CDR3 is TGTGCCAGCAGGATTTTAACTAGCGGGAGTCACAATGAGCAGTTCTTC. Amino acids: CASRILTSGSHNEQFF. The chain recombines TRBV5-6 with TRBJ2-1; 11 bases align to TRBD2. J lost 5 bases, V lost 5 bases, and 9 bases had no gene match. Germline CDR1 reads SGHDT; CDR2 reads YYEEEE. The CDR3 is 16 residues long.

V gene TRBV2 combines with J gene TRBJ2-5; D gene uncertain. V gave up 7 bases and J gave up 3 bases, with 18 bases separating them. Germline CDR1 and CDR2: SNHLY and FYNNEI. The length of the CDR3 is 15 residues. The DNA for the CDR3 is TGTGCCAGCACCGAAAGCCTAGGAACTAAAGAGACCCAGTACTTC. Amino acids: CASTESLGTKETQYF. The variable domain in full, with the rest retrieved from reference TRBV2 and TRBJ2-5, is EPEVTQTPSHQVTQMGQEVILRCVPISNHLYFYWYRQILGQKVEFLVSFYNNEISEKSEIFDDQFSVERPDGSNFTLKIRSTKLEDSAMYFCASTESLGTKETQYFGPGTRLLVL.

The chain has TRBV5-1 and TRBJ2-5; D gene unclear. This CDR3 has 14 residues. V gave up 0 bases and J gave up 1 base, with 7 bases separating them. The germline V gene encodes CDR1 SGHRS and CDR2 YFSETQ. The CDR3 region is CASSLAGAQETQYF. In nucleotides, the CDR3 is TGCGCCAGCAGCTTGGCTGGAGCCCAAGAGACCCAGTACTTC.

The J gene is TRBJ2-1, the V gene TRBV18; 12 bases are a match to TRBD2. The CDR3 runs to 16 residues. After removal of 1 base from V and 7 bases from J, the junction contained 5 bases not matched to a gene. CDR1 and CDR2 (germline): KGHSH, LQKENI. In DNA, the CDR3 is TGTGCCAGCTCACCACGGCGACTAGCGGGAGAAAATGAGCAGTTCTTC. It codes for CASSPRRLAGENEQFF.

The rearrangement links TRBV6-5 to TRBJ1-1; D is unresolved. The CDR3 length is 13 residues. V was clipped by 6 bases and J by 0 bases, with 8 bases between them. Germline V gene lookup returns CDR1 MNHEY and CDR2 SVGAGI. The CDR3: CASSLSLNTEAFF. The CDR3 region has the DNA TGTGCCAGCAGCCTGTCCCTGAACACTGAAGCTTTCTTT.

The rearrangement joins TRBV21-1 to TRBJ2-5; TRBD2, as called in the table, went unchecked against the DNA. TRBV21-1 is a pseudogene locus. The length of the CDR3 is 14 residues. The CDR3: CASSKEVERETQYF. The CDR3 DNA is TGTGCCAGCAGCAAAGAGGTAGAGCGGGAGACCCAGTACTTC.

The chain uses TRBV11-3 and TRBJ2-1; D unclear. The CDR3 contains 15 residues. V was cut by 2 bases and J by 4 bases, with 12 bases left in between. Germline-derived CDR1 and CDR2 are SGHNT and YENEEA. CDR3 sequence: CASSLWLSPYNEQFF. The CDR3 nucleotides are TGTGCCAGCAGCTTATGGTTGAGTCCATACAATGAGCAGTTCTTC.

The CDR3 DNA is TGCGCCAGCAGTGAGCGCCGGGACTATCAGCAGTACTTC. Translation: CASSERRDYQQYF. J is TRBJ2-7 and V is TRBV10-1; TRBD2 matches at 7 bases. Losses at the gene ends were 2 bases for V and 8 bases for J; bases not matched to a gene: 6. Per germline, CDR1 WNHNN and CDR2 SYGVQD (reference sequence). The CDR3 contains 13 residues.

Here the CDR3 DNA reads TGTGCCAGCACCCAAGGGTGGGGGACCGCCTACGAGCAGTACTTC. Residues: CASTQGWGTAYEQYF. The rearrangement links TRBV11-3 to TRBJ2-7; the D gene could be TRBD1 or TRBD2 (5 bases each). V was shortened by 7 bases and J by 2 bases, with 18 bases between the two germline ends. Germline V CDR1 and CDR2: SGHNT, YENEEA. The CDR3 runs 15 residues.

This clone occurred a few times. The rearrangement uses TRBV7-2 and TRBJ2-7, with 8 positions matching TRBD1. CDR3 size: 14 residues. Losses at the gene ends were 6 bases for V and 5 bases for J; bases not matched to a gene: 9. Germline V CDR1 and CDR2: SGHTA, FQGNSA. The CDR3 reads CASREYGQGDEQYF. Written as DNA, the CDR3 is TGTGCCAGCAGGGAGTATGGACAGGGCGACGAGCAGTACTTC.

The V call is TRBV6-1, the J call TRBJ2-7; D uncertain. The CDR3 sequence is 15 residues long. CDR1 and CDR2 from the germline V gene are MNHNS and SASEGT. The V end lost 1 base, the J end lost 1 base, and 11 bases lay between the germline ends. CDR3 nucleotides: TGTGCCAGCAGTGAAGAGCCCAGTTTTTCCTACGAGCAGTACTTC. Translating it yields CASSEEPSFSYEQYF.

This chain links TRBV18 with TRBJ1-1; D is unclear. This CDR3 is built from 13 residues. Germline V gives CDR1 KGHSH, CDR2 LQKENI. V lost 5 bases to trimming and J lost 7 bases, with 14 bases between them. The CDR3 region has the DNA TGTGCCAGCTCAGGTAGCCCATGGGTTGAAGCTTTCTTT. It encodes CASSGSPWVEAFF.